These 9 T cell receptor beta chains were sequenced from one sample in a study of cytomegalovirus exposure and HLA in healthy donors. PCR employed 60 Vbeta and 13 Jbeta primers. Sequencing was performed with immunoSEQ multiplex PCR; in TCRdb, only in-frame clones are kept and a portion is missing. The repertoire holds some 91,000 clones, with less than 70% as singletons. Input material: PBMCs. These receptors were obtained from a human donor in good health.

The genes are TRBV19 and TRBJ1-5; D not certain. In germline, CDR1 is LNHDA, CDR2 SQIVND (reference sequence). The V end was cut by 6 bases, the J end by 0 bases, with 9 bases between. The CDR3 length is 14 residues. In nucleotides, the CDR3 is TGTGCCAGTAGACAGTTTTATAGCAATCAGCCCCAGCATTTT. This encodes CASRQFYSNQPQHF. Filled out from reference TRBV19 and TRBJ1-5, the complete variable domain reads DGGITQSPKYLFRKEGQNVTLSCEQNLNHDAMYWYRQDPGQGLRLIYYSQIVNDFQKGDIAEGYSVSREKKESFPLTVTSAQKNPTAFYLCASRQFYSNQPQHFGDGTRLSIL.

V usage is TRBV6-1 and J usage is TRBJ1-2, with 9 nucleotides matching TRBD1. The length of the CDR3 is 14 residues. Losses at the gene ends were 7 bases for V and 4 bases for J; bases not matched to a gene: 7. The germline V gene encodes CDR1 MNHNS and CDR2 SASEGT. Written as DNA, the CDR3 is TGTGCCAGCACTGGACAGGGGTCCTTCTATGGCTACACCTTC. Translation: CASTGQGSFYGYTF.

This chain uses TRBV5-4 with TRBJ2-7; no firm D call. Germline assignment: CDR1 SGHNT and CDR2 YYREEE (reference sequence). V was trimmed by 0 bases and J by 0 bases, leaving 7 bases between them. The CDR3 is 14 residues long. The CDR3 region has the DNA TGTGCCAGCAGCTTGGATTTCTACTCCTACGAGCAGTACTTC. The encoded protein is CASSLDFYSYEQYF.

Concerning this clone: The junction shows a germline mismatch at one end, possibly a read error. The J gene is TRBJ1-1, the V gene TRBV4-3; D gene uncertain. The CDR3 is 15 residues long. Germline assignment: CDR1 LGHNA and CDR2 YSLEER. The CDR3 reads CASSKEGVGRTEAFF. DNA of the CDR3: TGCGCCAGCAGCAAAGAAGGAGTGGGTAGAACTGAAGCTTTCTTT.

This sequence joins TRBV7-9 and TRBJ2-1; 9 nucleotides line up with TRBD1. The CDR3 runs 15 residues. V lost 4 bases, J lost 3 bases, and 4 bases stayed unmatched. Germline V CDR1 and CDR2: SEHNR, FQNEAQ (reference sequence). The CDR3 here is CASSWGQGNYNEQFF. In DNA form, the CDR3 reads TGTGCCAGCAGCTGGGGACAGGGCAACTACAATGAGCAGTTCTTC.

In DNA form, the CDR3 reads TGCGCCAGCAGCTTGGATGGGGGCAGTAGAGGCTATGGCTACACCTTC. Translating it yields CASSLDGGSRGYGYTF. V is TRBV5-1 and J is TRBJ1-2, with a tentative D call TRBD1 (6 bases). The CDR3 covers 16 residues. CDR1 and CDR2 from the germline V gene are SGHRS and YFSETQ. V lost 0 bases and J lost 4, with 16 bases in between.

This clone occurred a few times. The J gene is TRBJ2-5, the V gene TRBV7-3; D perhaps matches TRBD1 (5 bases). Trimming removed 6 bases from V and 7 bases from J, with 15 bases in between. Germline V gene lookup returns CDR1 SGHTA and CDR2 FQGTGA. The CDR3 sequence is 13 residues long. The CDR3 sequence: CASSQDIPGTQYF. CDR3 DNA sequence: TGTGCCAGCAGTCAGGACATCCCAGGGACCCAGTACTTC. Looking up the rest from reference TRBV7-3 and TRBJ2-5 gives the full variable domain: GAGVSQTPSNKVTEKGKYVELRCDPISGHTALYWYRQSLGQGPEFLIYFQGTGAADDSGLPNDRFFAVRPEGSVSTLKIQRTERGDSAVYLCASSQDIPGTQYFGPGTRLLVL.

The CDR3 is CASSFRQGALNTEAFF. The CDR3 region has the DNA TGCGCCAGCAGCTTTAGACAGGGGGCTTTGAACACTGAAGCTTTCTTT. The V gene is TRBV5-1, the J gene TRBJ1-1; 10 nucleotides agree with TRBD1. Unmatched junction bases numbered 4, after V lost 2 bases and J lost 0 bases. The CDR3 sequence is 16 residues long. Germline V gene sequence: CDR1 SGHRS, CDR2 YFSETQ.

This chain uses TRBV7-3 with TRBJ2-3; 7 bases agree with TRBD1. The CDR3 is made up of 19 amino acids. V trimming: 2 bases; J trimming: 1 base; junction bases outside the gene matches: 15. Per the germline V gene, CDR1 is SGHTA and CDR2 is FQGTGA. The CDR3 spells CASSLVGIPGQLGTDTQYF. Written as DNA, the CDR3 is TGTGCCAGCAGCTTAGTAGGTATCCCGGGACAGTTAGGCACAGATACGCAGTATTTT.